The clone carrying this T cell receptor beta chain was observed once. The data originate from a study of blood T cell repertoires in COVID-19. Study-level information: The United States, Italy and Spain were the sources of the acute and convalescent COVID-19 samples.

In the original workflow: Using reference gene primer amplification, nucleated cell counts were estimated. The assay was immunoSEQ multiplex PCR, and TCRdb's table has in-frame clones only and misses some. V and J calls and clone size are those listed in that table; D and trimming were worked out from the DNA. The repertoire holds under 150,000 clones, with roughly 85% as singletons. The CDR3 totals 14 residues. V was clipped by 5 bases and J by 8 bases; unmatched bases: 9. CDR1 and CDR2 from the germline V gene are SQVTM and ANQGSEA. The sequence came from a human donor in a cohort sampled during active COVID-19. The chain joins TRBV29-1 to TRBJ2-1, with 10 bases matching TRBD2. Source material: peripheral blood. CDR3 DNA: TGCAGCGTTTGGGGTCGAGCGGGGGGGGATGAGCAGTTCTTC. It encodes CSVWGRAGGDEQFF.